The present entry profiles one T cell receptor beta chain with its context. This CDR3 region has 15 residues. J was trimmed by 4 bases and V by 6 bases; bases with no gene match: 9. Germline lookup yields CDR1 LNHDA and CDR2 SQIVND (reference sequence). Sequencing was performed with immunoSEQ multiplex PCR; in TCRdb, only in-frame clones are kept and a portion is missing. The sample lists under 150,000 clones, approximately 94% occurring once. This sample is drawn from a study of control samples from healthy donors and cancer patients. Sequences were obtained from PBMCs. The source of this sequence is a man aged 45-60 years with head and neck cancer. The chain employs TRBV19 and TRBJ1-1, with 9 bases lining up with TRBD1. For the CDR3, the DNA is TGTGCCAGTAGCATATCCGGACAGGGGTTCACTGAAGCTTTCTTT. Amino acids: CASSISGQGFTEAFF.